This T cell receptor beta chain derives from a study of T cells in Graves' hyperthyroidism and ophthalmopathy. The source material, RNA transcripts, was used to amplify TCR beta CDR3 regions. Initially, a first-round RT-PCR of the TCR CDR3 employed the HTBI primer set. TCRdb reanalysed the multiplex PCR reads using MiXCR and keeps one entry per CDR3 protein. The sample shows roughly 530,000 distinct CDR3 sequences, roughly 17% of them seen only once. Turning to this clonotype: Its antigen is as yet unknown.

General study findings and limits: Through a model of 13 V-J features, ophthalmopathy was separated from stable hyperthyroidism. Median prediction lead before ophthalmopathy onset was six to eight months with the model.

This CDR3 region has 13 residues. The V gene's germline CDR1 is DFQATT and CDR2 SNEGSKA (reference sequence). V was clipped by 4 bases and J by 4 bases; unmatched bases: 5. Material: blood. This receptor was obtained from a woman aged 18-29 years with Graves' ophthalmopathy. The chain joins TRBV20-1 to TRBJ2-3; 7 bases agree with TRBD2. The CDR3 loop is CSAMGGRADTQYF. In DNA form, the CDR3 reads TGCAGTGCTATGGGCGGGAGAGCAGATACGCAGTATTTT.